The sequence of this T cell receptor (beta chain) was determined in a study of blood T cell repertoires in COVID-19. Study-wide background: COVID-19 samples from acute and convalescent phases originated in the United States, Italy and Spain. Nucleic acid was either cDNA or gDNA, and it came from T cells, B-cell-depleted T cells, or PBMCs.

How the authors handled the data: Amplification with reference gene primers provided the estimates of nucleated cell counts. The protocol was immunoSEQ multiplex PCR, while the TCRdb copy is restricted to in-frame clones and leaves out a portion. That table supplies the V and J calls and clone size; D and trimming were determined from the DNA. This table holds 100,000 to 150,000 clones, around 89% found once. The junction had 10 bases not matched to a gene; V was cut back by 7 bases and J by 5 bases. CDR3 size: 14 residues. CDR1 is MNHNY, CDR2 SVGAGI, per germline (reference sequence). The chain carries TRBV6-6 and TRBJ1-1; TRBD1 aligns across 7 bases. The receptor comes from a man between 45 and 60 years old with acute or convalescent COVID-19. Source material: peripheral blood. In DNA, the CDR3 is TGTGCCAGCATCAAAGGGGGCACGACAACTGAAGCTTTCTTT. Its translation: CASIKGGTTTEAFF.